Described below is a single TCR beta chain sequence and its context. There is no known antigen for this receptor. No much larger clonotype is one base removed from it; base qualities were not supplied. The sample belongs to a study of blood T cells in healthy people across ages (dated by TCRdb to 2015 to 2017). At the level of the whole study: Template switching captured roughly one uniquely barcoded TCR beta cDNA molecule per two T cells in model experiments. The donors were split into four age groups: young (average around 16 years), middle-aged (about 40), aged (approximately 59) and long-lived (over 80). The study analyzed two additional independent replicas of 1 million unique cDNA reads from the same blood draw for two donors, one aged 18 to 29 and one aged 80 or older. The study measured age-related changes in TCR beta repertoire diversity using deep sequencing normalized with unique cDNA molecular identifiers. To avoid experimental bias, donors of different ages were spread randomly across the sequencing lanes. Overall results and qualifications from the work: Observed TCR beta diversity per million T cells fell roughly linearly with age, and a significant reduction was already apparent by age about 36. Because profiling used bulk unsorted PBMCs, naive and antigen-experienced compartments could not be compared conclusively. Compared with the aged group, the long-lived group had more naive CD4+ T cells, fewer expanded clones and increased TCR diversity, a pattern suggesting age selection. The CMV infection status of donors was not known, potentially confounding age-related changes in expanded clonotypes. Total diversity estimates from one million sequenced T cells were considered lower bounds and underestimates. The percentage of naive T cells measured by flow cytometry correlated strongly with observed TCR beta diversity.

The 39 donors, aged roughly 6 to 95 years, were systemically healthy Caucasian individuals from Russia. About 9.1 milliliters of peripheral blood were collected from each donor into EDTA-treated Vacutainer tubes. Ficoll-Paque density-gradient centrifugation was used to isolate PBMCs, with at least 7 million per sample. Trizol reagent was used to extract total RNA from the PBMCs, yielding at least 6 micrograms per sample. For every donor, flow cytometry on a PBMC aliquot measured the percentage of naive CD45RAhigh/CD27high T cells. CDR1 is given as MGHRA and CDR2 as YSYEKL, both from the germline V gene. The CDR3, from cysteine to phenylalanine, totals 16 residues. Only the CDR3 portion is preserved as DNA: 48 bases, with reading frame beginning at the first base. Trimmed from V: 3 bases; trimmed from J: 7 bases; junction bases lacking a gene match: 8. Receptor libraries were prepared by 5' RACE. The run used an Illumina HiSeq 2500. A second PCR of about 6 to 12 cycles was run with a J-beta primer mix and a sample-barcoded 5' primer. A template-switch 5' adaptor carrying 12 random nucleotides introduced a unique molecular identifier onto each TCR beta cDNA molecule. Each sample yielded at least 3 million CDR3-containing paired-end reads. First-strand cDNA was synthesized from all RNA with the Mint cDNA synthesis kit, primed by a TRBC-specific oligonucleotide. After uracil-DNA glycosylase treatment, a first 18-cycle PCR used universal primers M1SS and BC2_uni_R on all cDNA. From the authors' description of their analysis: For normalization, 1 million high-quality reads were randomly selected from each sample, with every read carrying a distinct molecular identifier. Instead of being binned into consensus sequences, reads with shared molecular identifiers were discarded. MiTCR, set to a Q25 quality threshold and the strictest error-elimination algorithm, was used for CDR3 identification, clonotype clustering and error correction. A nonparametric unseen species model with Euler transformation was used to estimate lower-bound total TCR beta diversity. TCRdb cleaned the public reads at Q25 with fastp, built clones with MiXCR and kept in-frame beta chains. Under each unique CDR3 protein, matching rows form one entry showing the most common genes and DNA. TCRdb, not the original authors, processed these V and J calls. Counted in this sample were about 1,000,000 distinct CDR3 sequences; less than 50% of them appeared once. The ten largest clones represent approximately 20% of the sample.

The rearranged chain carries TRBV4-1 and TRBJ2-1, with 11 central nucleotides matching TRBD2. The sequence was obtained from a woman aged 55-69 years in good health. The sequenced sample consisted of blood. The nucleotide sequence reads as follows: TGCGCCAGCAGCCAGGGTAGGGGACTAGCGGTGAATGAGCAGTTCTTC. Translated, it gives CASSQGRGLAVNEQFF.